This T cell receptor (beta chain) was documented in a study of T cell responses to AZD1222 COVID-19 vaccine. Study results and limitations: The reported proportion of spike-specific TCRs targeting unmutated variant regions was nearly half. Donors were mostly white British, more females; clonal diversity possibly underestimated.

Germline CDR1 and CDR2: SGHAT and FQNNGV. The CDR3 totals 17 residues. The J segment lost 7 bases and the V segment lost 8 bases, leaving 19 bases of the junction unmatched. As regards this clone: Its antigen is not identified.

The assay was immunoSEQ multiplex PCR, and TCRdb's table has in-frame clones only and misses some. Altogether some 150,000 clones are present, about 86% being singletons, with the ten largest covering about 5%. Sample: peripheral blood, taken 28 days after the second AZD1222 dose. This receptor was obtained from an adult who received the AZD1222 COVID-19 vaccine. V and J are TRBV11-2 and TRBJ2-2, with TRBD2 matching over 7 bases. This CDR3 is CASLSLRTAGDDGELFF. As DNA, the CDR3 is TGTGCCAGCCTCTCCCTTAGGACGGCGGGAGATGACGGGGAGCTGTTTTTT.